A single sample gave rise to the 2 T cell receptor beta chains below, sequenced in a study of blood T cell repertoires in COVID-19. Generated by immunoSEQ multiplex PCR, the TCRdb table keeps only in-frame clones and is missing some. This table holds some 210,000 clones, roughly 82% found once. Sequenced input: peripheral blood. The origin of the receptors is a woman aged 40-49 years with acute or convalescent COVID-19.

The table lists this clone with a count of one. V gene TRBV3-1 (or the pseudogene TRBV3-2) combines with J gene TRBJ2-7; TRBD2 is a possible D gene (6 bases). This CDR3 region has 16 residues. The germline V and J ends were trimmed by 4 bases and 4 bases, with 20 bases remaining between them. CDR1 and CDR2 (germline): LGHDT, YNNKEL (reference sequence). The CDR3 is CASSRKGLGDLYEQYF. As DNA, the CDR3 is TGTGCCAGCAGCCGAAAGGGACTCGGCGATCTGTACGAGCAGTACTTC.

The rearrangement uses TRBV11-2 and TRBJ2-7, with 7 positions matching TRBD1. CDR1 and CDR2 from the germline V gene are SGHAT and FQNNGV. The trim removed 3 bases at V and 0 bases at J, leaving 2 bases unmatched. The CDR3 totals 14 residues. CDR3 sequence: CASSFGTASYEQYF. In nucleotides, the CDR3 is TGTGCCAGCAGCTTCGGGACAGCCTCCTACGAGCAGTACTTC.